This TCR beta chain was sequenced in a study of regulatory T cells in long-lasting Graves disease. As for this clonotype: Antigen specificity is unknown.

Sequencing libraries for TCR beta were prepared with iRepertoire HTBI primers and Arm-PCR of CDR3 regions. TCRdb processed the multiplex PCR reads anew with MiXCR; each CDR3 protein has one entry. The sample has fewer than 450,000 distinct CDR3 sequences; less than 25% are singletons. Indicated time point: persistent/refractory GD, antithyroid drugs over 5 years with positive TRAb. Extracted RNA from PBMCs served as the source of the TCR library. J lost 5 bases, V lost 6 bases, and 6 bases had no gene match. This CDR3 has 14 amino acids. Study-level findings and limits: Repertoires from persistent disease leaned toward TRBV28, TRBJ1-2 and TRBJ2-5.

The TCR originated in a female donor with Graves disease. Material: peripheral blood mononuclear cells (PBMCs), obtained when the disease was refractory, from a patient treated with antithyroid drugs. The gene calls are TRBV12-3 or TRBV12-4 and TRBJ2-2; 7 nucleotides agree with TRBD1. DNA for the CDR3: TGTGCCAGCAGCCCGACAGGGTTGACCGGGGAGCTGTTTTTT. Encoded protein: CASSPTGLTGELFF.